The rows below give T cell receptor beta chains drawn from one sample of a study of shared clonotypes between healthy human individuals. Some clones are missing from TCRdb's copy, which holds only in-frame ones; the method was immunoSEQ multiplex PCR. This table has around 720,000 clones, 73% appearing once. The sample comprised memory CD4+ T cells sorted from blood. The origin of the receptors is a woman in her thirties in good health. Each CDR3 is given with its conserved first and last residue. A D gene is named only where the DNA matches it firmly. A clone size is listed for some rows: how often the clone was seen (once, few, many), or a class if it is expanded.

TRBJ2-7	TRBD2	TRBV7-2	.	CASSPWEGWGYEQYF	TGTGCCAGCAGCCCCTGGGAGGGTTGGGGCTACGAGCAGTACTTC
TRBJ1-2	.	TRBV5-3	.	CARSLGADRLGGYTF	TGTGCCAGAAGCTTGGGGGCAGATCGGCTGGGTGGCTACACCTTC
TRBJ2-7	TRBD2	TRBV28	once	CASSQSWDYGNEQYF	TGTGCCAGCAGCCAGTCCTGGGACTATGGGAACGAGCAGTACTTC
TRBJ2-7	.	TRBV10-3	.	CAISESRSYEQYF	TGTGCCATCAGTGAAAGTCGATCCTACGAGCAGTACTTC
TRBJ1-1	.	TRBV7-9	.	CASSSRALNTEAFF	TGTGCCAGCAGCTCAAGAGCGCTGAACACTGAAGCTTTCTTT
TRBJ2-7	.	TRBV2	once	CASSEISSPTYEQYF	TGTGCCAGCAGTGAAATAAGCTCTCCGACCTACGAGCAGTACTTC
TRBJ2-2	.	TRBV7-9	.	CASSLDEGLVGELFF	TGTGCCAGCAGCTTAGACGAGGGCCTAGTCGGGGAGCTGTTTTTT
TRBJ2-1	.	TRBV5-6	few	CASSLEENSYNEQFF	TGTGCCAGCAGCTTGGAGGAGAACTCCTACAATGAGCAGTTCTTC
TRBJ1-2	.	TRBV6-1	.	CASSRYYGYTF	TGTGCCAGCAGTCGATATTATGGCTACACCTTC
TRBJ2-3	TRBD2	TRBV11-1	.	CASSLTGKAGNTQYF	TGTGCCAGCAGCTTAACCGGGAAAGCGGGGAATACGCAGTATTTT
TRBJ2-7	.	TRBV5-1	many	CASSRGFLYEQYF	TGCGCCAGCAGTAGGGGTTTTCTCTACGAGCAGTACTTC
TRBJ2-7	TRBD2	TRBV5-1	few	CASSPSPTSGNHEQYF	TGCGCCAGCAGCCCTTCTCCGACTAGCGGGAACCACGAGCAGTACTTC
TRBJ2-5	TRBD2	TRBV15	.	CATKREVARETQYF	TGTGCCACCAAGCGGGAGGTGGCCAGAGAGACCCAGTACTTC
TRBJ1-5	.	TRBV7-2	.	CASSRGAVSNQPQHF	TGTGCCAGCAGCCGAGGGGCGGTGAGCAATCAGCCCCAGCATTTT
TRBJ1-1	TRBD1	TRBV18	.	CASSPRGQLNTEAFF	TGTGCCAGCTCACCAAGGGGACAGTTGAACACTGAAGCTTTCTTT
TRBJ2-7	.	TRBV28	few	CASSPRGREREQYF	TGTGCCAGCAGTCCCCGGGGGCGGGAGCGCGAGCAGTACTTC
TRBJ1-5	.	TRBV19	few	CASSMDPAALHSNQPQHF	TGTGCCAGTAGTATGGACCCTGCGGCGCTCCATAGCAATCAGCCCCAGCATTTT
TRBJ2-2	TRBD2	TRBV28	few	CASLAGGPGELFF	TGTGCCAGCCTAGCGGGAGGGCCCGGGGAGCTGTTTTTT
TRBJ1-1	.	TRBV19	many	CASSMSYADTEAFF	TGTGCCAGTAGTATGAGTTATGCCGACACTGAAGCTTTCTTT
TRBJ2-1	TRBD2	TRBV7-2	.	CASRSTRGLVYNEQFF	TGTGCCAGCAGATCCACCCGGGGACTAGTCTACAATGAGCAGTTCTTC
TRBJ2-7	.	TRBV6-1	.	CASSRGGLDEQYF	TGTGCCAGCAGTAGAGGGGGGTTGGACGAGCAGTACTTC
TRBJ2-7	TRBD1	TRBV28	once	CASSWKGATPYEQYF	TGTGCCAGCAGTTGGAAGGGGGCAACCCCCTACGAGCAGTACTTC
TRBJ1-3	TRBD1	TRBV9	once	CASSIGQGSSGNTIYF	TGTGCCAGCAGTATTGGACAGGGAAGCTCTGGAAACACCATATATTTT
TRBJ1-5	.	TRBV5-6	.	CASSLQVNSNQPQHF	TGTGCCAGCAGCTTGCAGGTAAATAGCAATCAGCCCCAGCATTTT
TRBJ1-3	.	TRBV28	.	CASGVEGNTIYF	TGTGCCAGCGGGGTCGAGGGAAACACCATATATTTT
TRBJ2-7	.	TRBV28	.	CASSLEGPGYEQYF	TGTGCCAGCAGTTTAGAGGGACCCGGCTACGAGCAGTACTTC
TRBJ2-1	TRBD2	TRBV7-9	.	CASSGLAGSTGQFF	TGTGCCAGCAGTGGACTAGCGGGATCAACCGGGCAGTTCTTC
TRBJ2-3	TRBD2	TRBV10-2	.	CASRSGTSFIADTQYF	TGCGCCAGCAGATCCGGGACTAGTTTTATTGCAGATACGCAGTATTTT
TRBJ1-2	.	TRBV19	.	CASISQSYGYTF	TGTGCCAGTATAAGCCAGAGCTATGGCTACACCTTC
TRBJ2-7	.	TRBV6-1	.	CATGKSYEQYF	TGTGCAACCGGGAAGAGCTACGAGCAGTACTTC
TRBJ1-6	.	TRBV18	.	CASSPRARTENSPLHF	TGTGCCAGCTCACCCAGGGCAAGGACGGAAAATTCACCCCTCCACTTT
TRBJ2-3	.	TRBV25-1	.	CASSEPQAGVTQYF	TGTGCCAGCAGTGAACCCCAGGCTGGGGTTACGCAGTATTTT
TRBJ2-7	TRBD2	TRBV2	.	CASSYRTSGSYEQYF	TGTGCCAGCAGTTATAGGACTAGCGGGTCCTACGAGCAGTACTTC
TRBJ1-5	TRBD1	TRBV7-8	.	CASSSYRGKQPQHF	TGTGCCAGCAGCTCGTACAGGGGGAAGCAGCCCCAGCATTTT
TRBJ2-1	.	TRBV11-2	many	CASSFANNEQFF	TGTGCCAGCAGCTTTGCTAACAATGAGCAGTTCTTC
TRBJ2-1	.	TRBV20-1	.	CSAPDHNEQFF	TGCAGTGCGCCCGACCACAATGAGCAGTTCTTC
TRBJ1-4	TRBD1	TRBV28	.	CASSRQGGANEKLFF	TGTGCCAGCAGTCGCCAGGGGGGCGCTAATGAAAAACTGTTTTTT
TRBJ2-5	.	TRBV6-1	many	CASSEQPSGETQYF	TGTGCCAGCAGTGAACAGCCGTCCGGGGAGACCCAGTACTTC
TRBJ1-2	TRBD1	TRBV6-5	.	CASSPGQGARLGYTF	TGTGCCAGCAGCCCCGGACAGGGGGCACGCCTTGGCTACACCTTC
TRBJ1-1	.	TRBV18	.	CASSPRLGTEAFF	TGTGCCAGCTCACCACGGTTAGGGACTGAAGCTTTCTTT
TRBJ2-3	TRBD2	TRBV19	.	CASSVWGGDTQYF	TGTGCCAGTAGTGTATGGGGGGGAGATACGCAGTATTTT
TRBJ2-1	.	TRBV7-2	.	CASSSPGRTQFF	TGTGCCAGCAGCTCCCCGGGGCGGACGCAGTTCTTC